This T cell receptor (beta chain) is drawn from a study of long-term antiretroviral therapy in people with HIV. Survey-level resolution applied to immunoSEQ assay v3.0. Clones were sequenced by immunoSEQ multiplex PCR, and TCRdb holds only the in-frame ones, with some missing. Counted here are approximately 15,000 clones, about 80% occurring once; the ten biggest clones make up 18%. The germline V gene encodes CDR1 LNHNV and CDR2 YYDKDF (reference sequence). This CDR3 spans 17 amino acids. The germline V and J ends were trimmed by 2 bases and 2 bases, with 15 bases remaining between them. This chain links TRBV15 with TRBJ2-2; D may be TRBD1 (6 bases). This receptor was obtained from a man aged 35 to 55 with HIV. The specimen was unsorted PBMCs, collected just before starting antiretroviral therapy. The DNA for the CDR3 is TGTGCCACCAGCAGACGAGCTTGGGGACAAAACACCGGGGAGCTGTTTTTT. Amino acid sequence: CATSRRAWGQNTGELFF.